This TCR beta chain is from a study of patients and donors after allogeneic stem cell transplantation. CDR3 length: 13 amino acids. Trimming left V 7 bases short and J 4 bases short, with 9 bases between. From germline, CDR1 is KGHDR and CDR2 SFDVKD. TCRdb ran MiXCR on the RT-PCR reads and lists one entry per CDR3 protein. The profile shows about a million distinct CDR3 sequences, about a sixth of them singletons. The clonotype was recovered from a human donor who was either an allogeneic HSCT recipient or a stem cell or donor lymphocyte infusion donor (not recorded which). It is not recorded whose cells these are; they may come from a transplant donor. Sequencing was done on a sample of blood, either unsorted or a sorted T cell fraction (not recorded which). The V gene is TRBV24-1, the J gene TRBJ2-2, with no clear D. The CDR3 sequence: CATRSTRTGELFF. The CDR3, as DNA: TGTGCCACCAGGAGTACTCGCACCGGGGAGCTGTTTTTT.